The subject of this entry is one T cell receptor beta chain. The data stem from a study of blood T cell repertoires in COVID-19. Study-wide background: T cells, B-cell-depleted T cells, or PBMCs supplied cDNA or gDNA.

The CDR3 totals 14 residues. V lost 6 bases and J lost 5, with 14 bases in between. The germline V gene has CDR1 SEHNR and CDR2 FQNEAQ (reference sequence). Per the authors' pipeline: Amplified reference gene primers provided the basis for estimating nucleated cell counts. Generated by immunoSEQ multiplex PCR, the TCRdb table keeps only in-frame clones and is missing some. That table gives V, J and clone size, and the DNA gave D and trimming. The table includes approximately 61,000 clones, approximately 83% detected once. The sequence was collected from a human donor in a cohort sampled during active COVID-19. The sequenced sample was peripheral blood. V gene TRBV7-9 combines with J gene TRBJ2-1, with D maybe TRBD2 (6 bases). CDR3 sequence (DNA): TGTGCCAGCAGTTCGGGACTCTTAAACAATGAGCAGTTCTTC. Translating gives CASSSGLLNNEQFF.